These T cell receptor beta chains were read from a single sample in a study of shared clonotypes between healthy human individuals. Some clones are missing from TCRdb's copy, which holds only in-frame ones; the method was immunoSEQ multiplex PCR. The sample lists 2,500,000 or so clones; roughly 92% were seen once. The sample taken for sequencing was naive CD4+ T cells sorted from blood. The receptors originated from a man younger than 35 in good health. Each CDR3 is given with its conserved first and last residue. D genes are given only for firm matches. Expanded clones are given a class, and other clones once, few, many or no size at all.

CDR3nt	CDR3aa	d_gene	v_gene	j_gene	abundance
TGTGCCAGCAGCTTAGATCAGACAGCCGAGCAGTACTTC	CASSLDQTAEQYF	NA	TRBV11-2	TRBJ2-7	NA
TGTGCCAGCAGTTTCTCGACAGGGAAGGAGACCCAGTACTTC	CASSFSTGKETQYF	TRBD1	TRBV6-6	TRBJ2-5	once
TGTGCCATCAGTGAGTCCCCGGCGGCCGACTCTGGGGCCAACGTCCTGACTTTC	CAISESPAADSGANVLTF	NA	TRBV10-3	TRBJ2-6	NA
TGTGCCAGTGCCCTAATCCTCAATGGAGGCTACACCTTC	CASALILNGGYTF	NA	TRBV19	TRBJ1-2	few
TGTGCCGGGAGATATGCGGGGATAGCTAACTATGGCTACACCTTC	CAGRYAGIANYGYTF	NA	TRBV30	TRBJ1-2	NA
TGCAGCGTTGTGGCAGCGAGCTCCTACGAGCAGTACTTC	CSVVAASSYEQYF	NA	TRBV29-1	TRBJ2-7	NA
TGTGCCAGCAGCTTAAGAACAGGGTCGGCTGGAAACACCATATATTTT	CASSLRTGSAGNTIYF	NA	TRBV11-2	TRBJ1-3	NA
TGTGCCAGCAGCGTAGTTTTCGGCGGGGCGAACACCGGGGAGCTGTTTTTT	CASSVVFGGANTGELFF	NA	TRBV9	TRBJ2-2	NA
TGTGCTAGTGGTTTGCTCTCCGGGACAGGTGGAATAACCCAGTACTTC	CASGLLSGTGGITQYF	TRBD1	TRBV12-5	TRBJ2-5	NA
TGTGCCAGCAGCCGCGTCGGGCAAAGCTCCTACGAGCAGTACTTC	CASSRVGQSSYEQYF	NA	TRBV9	TRBJ2-7	NA
TGTGCCAGTAGTATAATACAGGGTTCGAGCAATCAGCCCCAGCATTTT	CASSIIQGSSNQPQHF	NA	TRBV19	TRBJ1-5	NA
TGTGCCAGCAGTGGTGGAAGGGGCGGCGGCGGGGAGCTGTTTTTT	CASSGGRGGGGELFF	NA	TRBV25-1	TRBJ2-2	NA
TGTGCCATCAGTGAGTCGAACACCTCTGGAAACACCATATATTTT	CAISESNTSGNTIYF	NA	TRBV10-3	TRBJ1-3	NA
TGTGCCAGCAGCCGGGACATTAATCAGCCCCAGCATTTT	CASSRDINQPQHF	NA	TRBV2	TRBJ1-5	NA
TGTGCCACCGACAATAGGGGGGTCGACAACACTGAAGCTTTCTTT	CATDNRGVDNTEAFF	NA	TRBV10-3	TRBJ1-1	NA
TGTGCCAGCAGCCATAATAGGGGAAATGAGCAGTTCTTC	CASSHNRGNEQFF	NA	TRBV5-6	TRBJ2-1	NA
TGTGCCAGCACCCCAGCAACGACGAACACTGAAGCTTTCTTT	CASTPATTNTEAFF	NA	TRBV28	TRBJ1-1	NA
TGCAGCGTTGGAAAGACCGGGGCTAACTATGGCTACACCTTC	CSVGKTGANYGYTF	NA	TRBV29-1	TRBJ1-2	NA
TGTGCCAGCACCCTGCGACATAGCGGGAGTGTCAATGAGCAGTTCTTC	CASTLRHSGSVNEQFF	TRBD2	TRBV6-6	TRBJ2-1	NA
TGTGCCAGCTCACCGGCGACCAACTCATACGAGCAGTACTTC	CASSPATNSYEQYF	NA	TRBV18	TRBJ2-7	NA
TGTGCCAGCAGTTTGGCAGGCTATGGCTACACCTTC	CASSLAGYGYTF	NA	TRBV28	TRBJ1-2	NA
TGCGCCAGCAGTTCTTCCGCCCCTTCGGGGGGAGAGACCCAGTACTTC	CASSSSAPSGGETQYF	TRBD2	TRBV5-1	TRBJ2-5	NA
TGCGCCAGCAGCGGGACAGTCATCACCGGGGAGCTGTTTTTT	CASSGTVITGELFF	TRBD1	TRBV5-1	TRBJ2-2	NA
TGTGCCAGCAGAAAAACCGGGACAGGGAAAGGCGAGCAGTACTTC	CASRKTGTGKGEQYF	TRBD1	TRBV6-6	TRBJ2-7	NA
TGCGCCAGCAGCTCAAGCGGGAGCTCCTACGAGCAGTACTTC	CASSSSGSSYEQYF	TRBD2	TRBV5-1	TRBJ2-7	NA
TGCGCCAGCAGTTCGGGACTGGACAATGAGCAGTTCTTC	CASSSGLDNEQFF	NA	TRBV5-1	TRBJ2-1	NA
TGCGCCAGCAGCCAAACACAGGTTAGCTCCTACAATGAGCAGTTCTTC	CASSQTQVSSYNEQFF	NA	TRBV4-1	TRBJ2-1	NA
TGCAGCGCTACAGGGGGCGGGTACTATGGCTACACCTTC	CSATGGGYYGYTF	TRBD1	TRBV29-1	TRBJ1-2	NA
TGTGCCTGGAGTGGAGGTTTCAATGAAAAACTGTTTTTT	CAWSGGFNEKLFF	NA	TRBV30	TRBJ1-4	NA
TGTGCCAGCAGCCCGGACAGGACCTCTGAAAAACTGTTTTTT	CASSPDRTSEKLFF	TRBD1	TRBV7-2	TRBJ1-4	NA
TGTGCCAGCAGCCAAGTGGGCGGGTCCTACGAGCAGTACTTC	CASSQVGGSYEQYF	NA	TRBV4-2	TRBJ2-7	NA
TGTGCCAGCAGCGCCCCAGGGGGGGAAGCTTTCTTT	CASSAPGGEAFF	TRBD1	TRBV9	TRBJ1-1	NA